Below are 17 T cell receptor beta chains sequenced from a single sample in a study of memory CD4+ T cells and cytomegalovirus serostatus. The sort gate was single viable CD3+CD4+CD8-CD45RO+ cells for memory CD4+ T cells. Measured with immunoSEQ multiplex PCR; TCRdb has only the in-frame clones, and not every one. This table holds over 40,000 clones, 74% found once. The sample comprised memory CD4+ T cells from blood. The receptors here all came from an adult in good health and CMV-seropositive.

The V call is TRBV5-1, the J call TRBJ2-1; possible D gene TRBD1, 6 bases. Between the trimmed V and J ends, which lost 0 bases and 3 bases, there was a span of 7 bases. The CDR3 runs 14 residues. Germline V lookup: CDR1 SGHRS, CDR2 YFSETQ. CDR3 coding DNA: TGCGCCAGCAGCTTGGGACAGGACTACAATGAGCAGTTCTTC. Its translation is CASSLGQDYNEQFF.

The rearrangement uses TRBV4-1 and TRBJ2-7, with TRBD1 as a possible D gene (6 bases). There are 18 residues in the CDR3. The V end lost 1 base, the J end lost 0 bases, and 19 bases lay between the germline ends. The V gene's germline CDR1 is MGHRA and CDR2 YSYEKL. The CDR3 region is CASSQGALFGQSSYEQYF. CDR3 DNA sequence: TGCGCCAGCAGCCAAGGGGCGTTATTCGGACAGAGCTCCTACGAGCAGTACTTC.

V is TRBV2 and J is TRBJ2-3, with D tentatively TRBD1 (5 bases). Germline CDR1 reads SNHLY; CDR2 reads FYNNEI. The CDR3 runs 12 residues. V was cut by 5 bases and J by 9 bases, with 12 bases left in between. The CDR3 reads CASSSQGSTQYF. The CDR3 DNA is TGTGCCAGCAGTTCTCAGGGTTCCACGCAGTATTTT.

This chain connects TRBV15 to TRBJ1-2; no firm D call. Trimming stripped 1 base from V and 4 bases from J, with 10 bases between. There are 14 residues in the CDR3. Per the germline V gene, CDR1 is LNHNV and CDR2 is YYDKDF (reference sequence). CDR3 sequence: CATSRVIDTYGYTF. Here the CDR3 DNA reads TGTGCCACCAGCAGAGTCATTGACACCTATGGCTACACCTTC.

This clone occurred a few times. The CDR3 is CASSVQSSYGYTF. CDR3 sequence (DNA): TGTGCCAGTAGTGTACAGTCGTCATATGGCTACACCTTC. V and J are TRBV19 and TRBJ1-2; D unresolved. There are 13 residues in the CDR3. Germline lookup yields CDR1 LNHDA and CDR2 SQIVND (reference sequence). Trimming pared 5 bases from V and 5 bases from J, leaving 12 bases between.

CDR3 coding DNA: TGTGCCAGCAGTCCAGGGGTATCAACTGAAGCTTTCTTT. Encoded protein: CASSPGVSTEAFF. The chain is built from TRBV5-5 and TRBJ1-1, with D tentatively TRBD1 (6 bases). V shed 5 bases and J shed 5 bases, with 13 bases lying between them. The V gene's germline CDR1 is SGHKS and CDR2 YYEKEE (reference sequence). The length of the CDR3 is 13 residues.

This clone came up a few times. The chain is built from TRBV10-1 and TRBJ1-6, with no clear D. This CDR3 comprises 13 residues. From germline, CDR1 is WNHNN and CDR2 SYGVQD (reference sequence). Trimming cost V 8 bases and J 3 bases, with 8 bases left between them. The CDR3 DNA sequence: TGCGCCAGCCAGAGAAACTATAATTCACCCCTCCACTTT. Protein: CASQRNYNSPLHF.

This clone came up once. The chain links TRBV19 to TRBJ2-1; a weak D match, TRBD2 (6 bases). CDR1 and CDR2 (germline): LNHDA, SQIVND (reference sequence). The CDR3 contains 15 residues. Trimming shortened V by 5 bases and J by 3 bases, and 14 bases separated the two germline ends. The CDR3 protein is CASSAPGTDYNEQFF. DNA for the CDR3: TGTGCCAGTAGTGCTCCCGGGACTGACTACAATGAGCAGTTCTTC.

The chain is built from TRBV27 and TRBJ2-5, with TRBD2 identical over 7 bases. Germline V gives CDR1 MNHEY, CDR2 SMNVEV (reference sequence). The CDR3 totals 14 residues. The V gene end was trimmed by 6 bases and the J gene end by 5 bases; junction bases not matched to a gene: 9. The CDR3 here is CASRKGGLDETQYF. Written as DNA, the CDR3 is TGTGCCAGCAGAAAGGGAGGGTTGGATGAGACCCAGTACTTC.

The genes are TRBV5-1 and TRBJ1-1; D ambiguous. Trimming stripped 4 bases from V and 4 bases from J, with 14 bases between. This CDR3 is built from 14 residues. Germline CDR1 reads SGHRS; CDR2 reads YFSETQ. This CDR3 reads CASSPLTRGTEAFF. CDR3 sequence (DNA): TGCGCCAGCAGCCCTCTAACCCGGGGCACTGAAGCTTTCTTT.

The chain employs TRBV29-1 and TRBJ2-1, with 7 positions matching TRBD2. Trimming took 2 bases from V and 6 from J; bases not matched to a gene: 16. The V gene's germline CDR1 is SQVTM and CDR2 ANQGSEA. The CDR3 has 17 residues. CDR3 in DNA: TGCAGCGTTGAAACCGGCGGGATTATTACGGGGGGCAATGAGCAGTTCTTC. It encodes CSVETGGIITGGNEQFF.

The V and J genes are TRBV7-8 and TRBJ1-6; 7 bases map to TRBD1. J was trimmed by 6 bases and V by 5 bases; bases with no gene match: 7. CDR1 is SGHVS, CDR2 FQNEAQ, per germline. The CDR3 is 15 residues long. The CDR3 nucleotides read TGTGCCAGCAGCGCCCGGGACAGTTTTAATTCACCCCTCCACTTT. Its protein is CASSARDSFNSPLHF.

This clone was seen just once. This chain joins TRBV4-1 and TRBJ2-2; D remains unclear. This CDR3 is built from 14 residues. V was shortened by 4 bases and J by 4 bases, with 10 bases between the two germline ends. Per the germline V gene, CDR1 is MGHRA and CDR2 is YSYEKL. DNA for the CDR3: TGCGCCAGCAGCCGTGAGTGGGGCACCGGGGAGCTGTTTTTT. Its translation is CASSREWGTGELFF.

The chain recombines TRBV5-1 with TRBJ2-2, with D possibly being TRBD1 (6 bases). This CDR3 comprises 16 residues. Germline loops: CDR1 SGHRS, CDR2 YFSETQ. Trimming pared 0 bases from V and 5 bases from J, leaving 14 bases between. The chain's CDR3 is CASSLEGRQGTGELFF. CDR3 DNA: TGCGCCAGCAGCTTGGAGGGGCGGCAGGGGACCGGGGAGCTGTTTTTT.

V gene TRBV14 combines with J gene TRBJ2-7; D unresolved. Germline values: CDR1 SGHDN, CDR2 FVKESK. The CDR3 has 15 amino acids. V lost 10 bases, J lost 0 bases, and 19 bases lay in between. The CDR3 here is CATEWSFPSSYEQYF. The CDR3 DNA sequence: TGTGCCACCGAATGGAGTTTCCCGAGCTCCTACGAGCAGTACTTC.

V and J are TRBV4-1 and TRBJ1-4; D gene unclear. The CDR3 runs to 13 residues. The germline gives CDR1 MGHRA, CDR2 YSYEKL. The V end lost 8 bases, the J end lost 4 bases, and 11 bases lay between the germline ends. CDR3 sequence: CASSLQFNEKLFF. For the CDR3, the DNA is TGCGCCAGCTCCTTACAGTTTAATGAAAAACTGTTTTTT.

V gene TRBV4-2 combines with J gene TRBJ2-3, with TRBD2 matching over 9 bases. The germline V gene encodes CDR1 LGHNA and CDR2 YNFKEQ. The trim removed 3 bases at V and 1 base at J, leaving 8 bases unmatched. The CDR3 totals 17 residues. The CDR3 sequence: CASSQEPIAGGTDTQYF. Here the CDR3 DNA reads TGTGCCAGCAGCCAGGAGCCAATAGCGGGGGGCACAGATACGCAGTATTTT.